The clone carrying this T cell receptor (beta chain) showed up many times. Its antigen remains unknown. This sample was taken from a study of T cells in Graves' hyperthyroidism and ophthalmopathy. Study summary: Any treatment followed the collection of peripheral blood at initial diagnosis. The study, taken as a whole, reports: Ophthalmopathy could be told apart from stable hyperthyroidism with a 13 V-J model.

CDR3 length: 17 amino acids. Germline V gene sequence: CDR1 DFQATT, CDR2 SNEGSKA (reference sequence). Unmatched junction bases numbered 9, after V lost 1 base and J lost 0 bases. RNA transcripts provided the source from which TCR beta CDR3 regions were amplified. A first-round RT-PCR of the TCR CDR3 used the HTBI primer set. TCRdb passed the multiplex PCR reads through MiXCR, listing each CDR3 protein once. Of 250,000 to 300,000 distinct CDR3 sequences in the sample, 10% to 15% were seen once. This sequence originates from a woman aged 25 to 45 with Graves' hyperthyroidism that later progressed to Graves' ophthalmopathy. The sample comprised blood. The chain joins TRBV20-1 to TRBJ2-7; 10 bases are shared with TRBD2. The CDR3 is CSARGSGGTSASYEQYF. The CDR3 coding sequence is TGCAGTGCTAGAGGTTCCGGTGGGACTAGCGCCTCCTACGAGCAGTACTTC.